This is a list of T cell receptor beta chains from one sample in a study of blood T cell repertoires in COVID-19. TCRdb's copy holds only in-frame clones and misses some; the assay was immunoSEQ multiplex PCR. The sample consists of about 180,000 clones, about 90% of them appearing once. The source material was peripheral blood. All receptors come from a middle-aged man with active or convalescent COVID-19. Each CDR3 is given with its conserved first and last residue. The D gene is left open where the match is weak. Only part of the rows carry a size: once, few, many, or a class if the clone is expanded.

D	V	J	size	DNA	CDR3
TRBD2	TRBV5-1	TRBJ2-3	NA	TGCGCCAGCAGTTCTGACCTGACTAGCGGGGGCACAGATACGCAGTATTTT	CASSSDLTSGGTDTQYF
TRBD2	TRBV5-1	TRBJ2-1	NA	TGCGCCAGCAGCCCCCTCGGACTAGCGGGGGGTAATGAGCAGTTCTTC	CASSPLGLAGGNEQFF
NA	TRBV27	TRBJ1-1	NA	TGTGCCAGCAGTTTGAGGTTTCGAGGTACTGAAGCTTTCTTT	CASSLRFRGTEAFF
TRBD1	TRBV5-1	TRBJ1-1	NA	TGCGCCAGCAGCGGGGGGACAGGAAACATGAACACTGAAGCTTTCTTT	CASSGGTGNMNTEAFF
NA	TRBV3-1/TRBV3-2	TRBJ2-7	NA	TGTGCCAGCAGTCGCGGACAGTTGAACGAGCAGTACTTC	CASSRGQLNEQYF
NA	TRBV7-9	TRBJ1-1	NA	TGTGCCAGCACCCCAGCAGGAGGTGCGGACACTGAAGCTTTCTTT	CASTPAGGADTEAFF
NA	TRBV7-9	TRBJ1-2	once	TGTGCCAGCAGCAACGTTGCGGGGTCCGGCTACACCTTC	CASSNVAGSGYTF
NA	TRBV7-9	TRBJ2-5	NA	TGTGCCAGCAGCTTAGGCGGGCAAGAGACCCAGTACTTC	CASSLGGQETQYF
NA	TRBV5-1	TRBJ2-1	NA	TGCGCCAGCAGCTTCTTTGAGGCCTACAATGAGCAGTTCTTC	CASSFFEAYNEQFF
NA	TRBV6-1	TRBJ1-6	NA	TGTGCCAGCAGTGAAGGCGTCAGGGTTGGGGGCACCCTCCACTTT	CASSEGVRVGGTLHF
TRBD1	TRBV5-4	TRBJ1-2	NA	TGTGCCAGCAGCCCTGGGACAGGGAATGGCTACACCTTC	CASSPGTGNGYTF
NA	TRBV10-2	TRBJ1-2	few	TGCGCCAGCAGTGAGTCGACGAGACAGGCTAACTATGGCTACACCTTC	CASSESTRQANYGYTF
TRBD1	TRBV30	TRBJ1-2	NA	TGTGCCTGGGATGTAGGGGGCGCGGGTGGCTACACCTTC	CAWDVGGAGGYTF
NA	TRBV7-2	TRBJ1-2	NA	TGTGCCAGCAGCATCCGCGACAAGTACTATGGCTACACCTTC	CASSIRDKYYGYTF
TRBD2	TRBV13	TRBJ2-1	NA	TGTGCCAGCAGTCCACGGGGGGACTCCTACAATGAGCAGTTCTTC	CASSPRGDSYNEQFF
TRBD1	TRBV11-2	TRBJ1-2	NA	TGTGCCAGCAGCGCCGACAGGGGGAATGGCTACACCTTC	CASSADRGNGYTF
TRBD2	TRBV2	TRBJ2-1	once	TGTGCCAGCAGTGGGACTAGCGGGGGGCCGATTTACTACAATGAGCAGTTCTTC	CASSGTSGGPIYYNEQFF
TRBD2	TRBV6-5	TRBJ2-7	NA	TGTGCCAGCCCAAGGGCTAGCGGGGGGGCCAACGAGCAGTACTTC	CASPRASGGANEQYF
NA	TRBV3-1/TRBV3-2	TRBJ1-2	NA	TGTGCCAGCAGCCAAGGGGCAGGGGATGCCTATGGCTACACCTTC	CASSQGAGDAYGYTF
NA	TRBV6-5	TRBJ1-1	NA	TGTGCCAGCCTGAGGGATTTTGGGTTGAACACTGAAGCTTTCTTT	CASLRDFGLNTEAFF
TRBD1	TRBV24-1	TRBJ1-5	NA	TGTGCCACCTGCAGGGGGGGACAGGGCCCAGATAGCAATCAGCCCCAGCATTTT	CATCRGGQGPDSNQPQHF
NA	TRBV11-2	TRBJ2-1	NA	TGTGCCAGCAGCTTGGCTCCTAATAGCGGTCCCGGGGATGAGCAGTTCTTC	CASSLAPNSGPGDEQFF
TRBD1	TRBV28	TRBJ1-6	NA	TGTGCCAGCAGCACTTCACAGGGGAGGTTTGTTTCACCCCTCCACTTT	CASSTSQGRFVSPLHF
NA	TRBV7-6	TRBJ1-4	NA	TGTGCCAGCAGCACCTCCGGAGGGACTAATGAAAAACTGTTTTTT	CASSTSGGTNEKLFF
NA	TRBV5-1	TRBJ2-4	NA	TGCGCCAGCAGCCCGTCGAGAGCCAAAAACATTCAGTACTTC	CASSPSRAKNIQYF
NA	TRBV29-1	TRBJ2-7	NA	TGCAGCGTTAGGACTGACTACGAGCAGTACTTC	CSVRTDYEQYF
NA	TRBV19	TRBJ1-1	NA	TGTGCCAGTAGTAGCGGACAGAATTACTTTCAAGCTTTCTTT	CASSSGQNYFQAFF
NA	TRBV5-8	TRBJ2-5	NA	TGTGCCAGCAGCTTGGTTTATGCGGGGGAGACCCAGTACTTC	CASSLVYAGETQYF
TRBD1	TRBV7-2	TRBJ1-1	NA	TGTGCCAGCAGCGGTCCAGGGGGGCGGCTGAACACTGAAGCTTTCTTT	CASSGPGGRLNTEAFF
TRBD1	TRBV5-6	TRBJ1-2	few	TGTGCCAGCAGCGACGGGACAGGGTACTATGGCTACACCTTC	CASSDGTGYYGYTF
TRBD2	TRBV11-3	TRBJ2-3	NA	TGTGCCAGCAGCTCCACTAGCGGGGGGGTTTTTTCAGATACGCAGTATTTT	CASSSTSGGVFSDTQYF
NA	TRBV5-1	TRBJ1-4	once	TGCGCCAGCAGCTTGGCCAGGGCAACTAATGAAAAACTGTTTTTT	CASSLARATNEKLFF
TRBD1	TRBV10-3	TRBJ1-2	NA	TGTGCCACCTCCGGGACAGATCCCCCCCTAGGCTATGGCTACACCTTC	CATSGTDPPLGYGYTF
NA	TRBV2	TRBJ1-2	NA	TGTGCCAGCACCCCCCTTTCTAACTATGGCTACACCTTC	CASTPLSNYGYTF
NA	TRBV6-5	TRBJ1-5	NA	TGTGCCAGCAGTAGGGGAGGAAATCAGCCCCAGCATTTT	CASSRGGNQPQHF
NA	TRBV28	TRBJ1-5	NA	TGTGCCAGCAGTGGCAGGGGATGGAACAATCAGCCCCAGCATTTT	CASSGRGWNNQPQHF
NA	TRBV15	TRBJ2-4	NA	TGTGCCACCAGCCCCAAGGGGGTAGCGGGAGCCAAAAACATTCAGTACTTC	CATSPKGVAGAKNIQYF
NA	TRBV29-1	TRBJ1-1	NA	TGCAGCGTTTGCAGGTCAAGCTACACTGAAGCTTTCTTT	CSVCRSSYTEAFF
NA	TRBV7-8	TRBJ2-3	NA	TGTGCCAGCAGCTTAGGAAGGGGGAGCACAGATACGCAGTATTTT	CASSLGRGSTDTQYF
NA	TRBV6-6	TRBJ1-4	once	TGTGCCAGCAGTTACTCGTACAGGGACGAAAAACTGTTTTTT	CASSYSYRDEKLFF